This TCR beta chain was observed in a study of T-cell memory formation after mild COVID-19. The V and J ends lost 6 bases and 5 bases respectively, with 13 bases between them. The CDR3 consists of 13 residues. Germline values: CDR1 MGHRA, CDR2 YSYEKL. MiXCR was run by TCRdb on the 5' RACE reads, yielding one entry per CDR3 protein. The sample has approximately 260,000 distinct CDR3 sequences; around 17% are singletons. Findings and caveats of the study: The appearance of some responding clones in pre-infection memory suggested that cross-reactive memory joined.

Turning to this clonotype: The antigen remains unidentified.

The rearrangement uses TRBV4-1 and TRBJ1-2; D is possibly TRBD1 (6 bases). Sequenced material: PBMCs or a T cell subset sorted from them (not recorded which). The clonotype was recovered from a man in his late teens or twenties who had mild COVID-19 (a few samples of this study predate the infection). Cell type and time point are not known. CDR3 protein: CASRPDSWYGYTF. Written as DNA, the CDR3 is TGCGCCAGCAGGCCGGACAGTTGGTATGGCTACACCTTC.